These 10 T cell receptor beta chains share one sample of origin, sequenced in a study of T cells in localized non-small cell lung cancer. Libraries were prepared by immunoSEQ multiplex PCR; TCRdb keeps only in-frame clonotypes and omits some of them. The sample contains about 43,000 clones, around nine tenths of which appear only once. Specimen: PBMCs, collected before any cancer treatment. The source of these receptors is a woman between 40 and 69 years old with stage II lung adenocarcinoma.

The V gene is TRBV5-4, the J gene TRBJ2-7, with 10 bases fitting TRBD1. Germline loops: CDR1 SGHNT, CDR2 YYREEE (reference sequence). The CDR3 is 14 amino acids. Trimming took 3 bases from V and 3 from J; bases not matched to a gene: 3. CDR3: CASSWGQGIYEQYF. The DNA for the CDR3 is TGTGCCAGCAGCTGGGGACAGGGGATCTACGAGCAGTACTTC. The entire variable domain, with the rest obtained from reference TRBV5-4 and TRBJ2-7, is as follows: ETGVTQSPTHLIKTRGQQVTLRCSSQSGHNTVSWYQQALGQGPQFIFQYYREEENGRGNFPPRFSGLQFPNYSSELNVNALELDDSALYLCASSWGQGIYEQYFGPGTRLTVT.

The chain carries TRBV6-5 and TRBJ2-7; 12 positions agree with TRBD2. V trimming: 5 bases; J trimming: 4 bases; junction bases outside the gene matches: 6. The germline V gene encodes CDR1 MNHEY and CDR2 SVGAGI. The CDR3 spans 15 residues. As DNA, the CDR3 is TGTGCCAGCAGTCAGACTAGCGGGAGAATGTACGAGCAGTACTTC. It specifies CASSQTSGRMYEQYF.

The rearrangement links TRBV27 to TRBJ2-7, with 11 bases that match TRBD1. Germline loops: CDR1 MNHEY, CDR2 SMNVEV (reference sequence). This CDR3 has 16 amino acids. Trimming cost V 6 bases and J 4 bases; bases outside gene matches: 11. CDR3: CASRPAGTGGFYEQYF. For the CDR3, the DNA is TGTGCCAGCAGGCCAGCCGGGACAGGGGGTTTTTACGAGCAGTACTTC.

The V call is TRBV7-9, the J call TRBJ2-7, with D perhaps matching TRBD2 (6 bases). The CDR3 sequence is 17 residues long. The germline V and J ends were trimmed by 0 bases and 2 bases, with 17 bases remaining between them. Per the germline V gene, CDR1 is SEHNR and CDR2 is FQNEAQ (reference sequence). CDR3 sequence (DNA): TGTGCCAGCAGCTTAGCAGGCAGGGTCGGAGGGGCCTACGAGCAGTACTTC. Translating it yields CASSLAGRVGGAYEQYF.

This clone was picked up a small number of times. This chain uses TRBV14 with TRBJ1-1; no firm D call. Trimming took 4 bases from V and 1 from J, leaving 10 bases between them. The CDR3 totals 14 residues. Germline V gene data show CDR1 as SGHDN and CDR2 as FVKESK. In DNA form, the CDR3 reads TGTGCCAGCAGCCCGTTTACAGCGAACACTGAAGCTTTCTTT. It specifies CASSPFTANTEAFF.

This rearrangement joins TRBV14 to TRBJ2-1; D remains unclear. Germline assignment: CDR1 SGHDN and CDR2 FVKESK. V lost 3 bases and J lost 11, with 17 bases in between. The CDR3 covers 14 residues. The CDR3 sequence is CASSQAGASRQQFF. The DNA for the CDR3 is TGTGCCAGCAGCCAGGCCGGAGCCTCACGCCAGCAGTTCTTC.

J is TRBJ2-1 and V is TRBV7-3; 8 bases line up with TRBD2. CDR3 length: 16 residues. From germline, CDR1 is SGHTA and CDR2 FQGTGA. J lost 3 bases, V lost 5 bases, and 9 bases had no gene match. CDR3 residues: CASSPIGGANYNEQFF. The CDR3 coding sequence is TGTGCCAGCAGCCCCATCGGGGGGGCTAACTACAATGAGCAGTTCTTC.

This chain connects TRBV28 to TRBJ2-1; D may be TRBD2 (7 bases). The CDR3 has 16 residues. V was pared by 5 bases and J by 4 bases, with 18 bases between. CDR1 is MDHEN and CDR2 is SYDVKM in the germline V gene. The CDR3 region is CASSIGGGGVYNEQFF. CDR3 in DNA: TGTGCCAGCAGTATTGGGGGCGGGGGCGTATACAATGAGCAGTTCTTC.

J is TRBJ2-3 and V is TRBV7-2; TRBD2 is a possible D gene (5 bases). This CDR3 is 14 amino acids long. Germline V gene sequence: CDR1 SGHTA, CDR2 FQGNSA. Trimming pared 1 base from V and 5 bases from J, leaving 10 bases between. The CDR3 here is CASSLVPGRDTQYF. The DNA of the CDR3 is TGTGCCAGCAGCTTAGTCCCGGGGAGAGATACGCAGTATTTT.

The V gene is TRBV28, the J gene TRBJ2-3; 10 nucleotides align to TRBD2. The CDR3 runs 20 residues. Germline assignment: CDR1 MDHEN and CDR2 SYDVKM. With V trimmed by 6 bases and J by 0 bases, 18 bases remained unmatched. The CDR3 loop is CASSYERGGSGASSTDTQYF. The CDR3 region has the DNA TGTGCCAGCAGCTACGAGCGGGGGGGCTCCGGGGCCTCTAGCACAGATACGCAGTATTTT.